This note documents a single T cell receptor beta chain sequence. Its antigen remains unknown. Libraries were prepared by immunoSEQ multiplex PCR; TCRdb keeps only in-frame clonotypes and omits some of them. The sample lists 42,000 or so clones, approximately 70% occurring once. Trimming pared 4 bases from V and 0 bases from J, leaving 7 bases between. The germline V gene encodes CDR1 SNHLY and CDR2 FYNNEI. The length of the CDR3 is 14 residues. The data stem from a study of vaccination effects on CD4 cells after COVID-19. Study results and caveats: No early post-infection timepoints were available in the study, which also included few convalescent patients.

After expansion with viral peptide pools in the ViraFEST assay, antigen-specific CD4+ T cells were sequenced. Subsequent to roughly 10 days of culture, CD4+ T cells were isolated. This person caught SARS-CoV-2 sometime from March to December 2020, and PCR testing confirmed the infection. The culture medium for approximately 1.9 million PBMC per well included about 9 IU/ml IL-2 and around 9.8 ug/ml peptides. It was on days 3 and 7 that half the medium was replaced with IL-2 medium. Sample: CD4+ T cells from PBMCs cultured with a peptide pool, taken before COVID-19 vaccination. The chain links TRBV2 to TRBJ1-5, with unresolved D. This clonotype was sampled from a human donor who had a prior SARS-CoV-2 infection. CDR3 nucleotides: TGTGCCAGCAGTGCTAAGTATAGCAATCAGCCCCAGCATTTT. As protein: CASSAKYSNQPQHF. Supplemented by reference TRBV2 and TRBJ1-5, the full variable domain reads EPEVTQTPSHQVTQMGQEVILRCVPISNHLYFYWYRQILGQKVEFLVSFYNNEISEKSEIFDDQFSVERPDGSNFTLKIRSTKLEDSAMYFCASSAKYSNQPQHFGDGTRLSIL.